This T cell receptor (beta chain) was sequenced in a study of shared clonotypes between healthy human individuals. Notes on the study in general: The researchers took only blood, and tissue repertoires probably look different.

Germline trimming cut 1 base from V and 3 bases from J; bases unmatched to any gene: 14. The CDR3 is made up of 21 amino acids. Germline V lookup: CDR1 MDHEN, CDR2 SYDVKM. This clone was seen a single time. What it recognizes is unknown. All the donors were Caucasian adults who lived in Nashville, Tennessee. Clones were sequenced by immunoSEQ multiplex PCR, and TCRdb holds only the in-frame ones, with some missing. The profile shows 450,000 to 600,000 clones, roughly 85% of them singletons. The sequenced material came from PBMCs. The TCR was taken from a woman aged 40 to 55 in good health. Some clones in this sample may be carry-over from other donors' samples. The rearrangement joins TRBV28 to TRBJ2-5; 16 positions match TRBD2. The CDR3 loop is CASSLLSVHGTSGRGKETQYF. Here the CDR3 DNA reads TGTGCCAGCAGTTTATTATCTGTTCATGGGACTAGCGGGAGGGGAAAAGAGACCCAGTACTTC.